What follows describes a single T cell receptor beta chain. Its target is not known. Following culture for approximately ten days, CD4+ T cells were isolated. Participants were vaccinated with two doses of either the BNT162b2 or mRNA-1273 vaccine. Among the vaccine recipients, none had a prior SARS-CoV-2 infection, and nucleocapsid antibodies were negative. The method was immunoSEQ multiplex PCR; TCRdb's version includes in-frame clones alone and lacks a portion of them. Here the sample spans about 45,000 clones, 72% being singletons. The sample is drawn from a study of vaccination effects on CD4 cells after COVID-19. With 2 bases removed from V and 0 bases from J, the gap between germline ends came to 15 bases. The CDR3 extends over 17 amino acids. Germline V gives CDR1 SGHRS, CDR2 YFSETQ.

The receptor was isolated from a human donor who received a COVID-19 vaccine. This specimen consisted of CD4+ T cells from PBMCs cultured without peptide, obtained after COVID-19 vaccination. J is TRBJ2-1 and V is TRBV5-1; D is unclear. In nucleotides, the CDR3 is TGCGCCAGCAGCTTCGTGGTCAGGCAAAGCTCCTACAATGAGCAGTTCTTC. It codes for CASSFVVRQSSYNEQFF.